These 13 T cell receptor beta chains share one sample of origin, sequenced in a study of T cells in Graves' hyperthyroidism and ophthalmopathy. Template material for amplifying TCR beta CDR3 regions consisted of RNA transcripts. The TCR CDR3 first-round RT-PCR relied on the HTBI primer set. TCRdb independently ran MiXCR on the multiplex PCR reads; one entry per CDR3 protein. The sample consists of 300,000 to 500,000 distinct CDR3 sequences, 14% to 15% of them appearing once. The specimen sequenced was blood. These receptors were collected from a woman in her twenties or thirties with Graves' hyperthyroidism.

This clonotype was observed at least ten times. The J gene is TRBJ2-1, the V gene TRBV10-3; D gene ambiguous. The CDR3 length is 13 residues. Germline CDR1 reads ENHRY; CDR2 reads SYGVKD. Trimming removed 6 bases from V and 1 base from J, with 7 bases in between. The CDR3 loop is CAIRETSYNEQFF. CDR3 nucleotides: TGTGCCATCAGGGAAACATCCTACAATGAGCAGTTCTTC.

The chain combines TRBV28 with TRBJ2-1; D ambiguous. Trimming removed 5 bases from V and 6 bases from J, with 20 bases in between. CDR3 size: 16 residues. The germline CDR1 and CDR2 sequences are MDHEN and SYDVKM. CDR3 in amino acids: CASSPRVQRMFNEQFF. CDR3 sequence (DNA): TGTGCCAGCAGTCCCCGGGTCCAGAGGATGTTCAATGAGCAGTTCTTC.

This clonotype was observed at least ten times. The chain is built from TRBV30 and TRBJ1-4; D might be TRBD1 (5 bases). CDR1 and CDR2 (germline): GTSNPN, SVGIG (reference sequence). The CDR3 sequence is 15 residues long. V lost 0 bases, J lost 3 bases, and 11 bases lay in between. The CDR3 sequence: CAWSVPGGSNEKLFF. DNA for the CDR3: TGTGCCTGGAGTGTACCGGGGGGATCTAATGAAAAACTGTTTTTT.

This clonotype was observed many times. V and J are TRBV6-1 and TRBJ2-1; 8 nucleotides line up with TRBD1. Trimming removed 6 bases from V and 5 bases from J; junction bases left unmatched: 9. This CDR3 has 15 residues. Germline CDR1 and CDR2: MNHNS and SASEGT. The CDR3 is CASRTRTGSHNEQFF. The CDR3 DNA is TGTGCCAGCAGGACCCGGACAGGGAGCCACAATGAGCAGTTCTTC.

About this clonotype itself: A much more abundant neighbour one base away suggests this may be a read error. V gene TRBV7-2 combines with J gene TRBJ2-1; TRBD2 aligns across 8 bases. The CDR3 spans 15 residues. Per germline, CDR1 SGHTA and CDR2 FQGNSA. The CDR3 sequence is CASSLAGRAYNEQLF. The CDR3 coding sequence is TGTGCCAGCAGCTTAGCCGGGAGGGCCTACAATGAGCAGCTCTTC. The whole variable domain, filled in from reference TRBV7-2 and TRBJ2-1, reads GAGVSQSPSNKVTEKGKDVELRCDPISGHTALYWYRQSLGQGLEFLIYFQGNSAPDKSGLPSDRFSAERTGGSVSTLTIQRTQQEDSAVYLCASSLAGRAYNEQLFGPGTRLTVL.

This clonotype was picked up a small number of times. The J gene is TRBJ1-1, the V gene TRBV15, with D unclear. The CDR3 runs 14 residues. Germline V gene data show CDR1 as LNHNV and CDR2 as YYDKDF (reference sequence). Trimming left V 0 bases short and J 1 base short, with 6 bases between. CDR3 region: CATSREAGNTEAFF. The CDR3 nucleotides read TGTGCCACCAGCAGAGAGGCAGGGAACACTGAAGCTTTCTTT.

In this sample, this clonotype turned up many times. The chain carries TRBV20-1 and TRBJ2-1; tentative D call: TRBD1 (5 bases). This CDR3 contains 14 residues. The germline CDR1 and CDR2 sequences are DFQATT and SNEGSKA (reference sequence). Deletions cut 4 bases from V and 8 bases from J, with 18 bases between. CDR3 amino acids: CSAIRPDIRDEQFF. The CDR3 bases are TGCAGTGCTATCCGGCCGGACATTCGCGATGAGCAGTTCTTC.

V usage is TRBV29-1 and J usage is TRBJ1-5, with D perhaps matching TRBD1 (5 bases). Germline CDR1 is SQVTM and CDR2 is ANQGSEA. This CDR3 spans 13 amino acids. The V end was cut by 4 bases, the J end by 2 bases, with 9 bases between. CDR3 DNA: TGCAGCGTTGGGGGGATTGGCAATCAGCCCCAGCATTTT. Protein sequence: CSVGGIGNQPQHF.

This clonotype was seen at least ten times. This rearrangement joins TRBV28 to TRBJ2-7; 11 bases are shared with TRBD1. This CDR3 is 13 amino acids long. Per the germline V gene, CDR1 is MDHEN and CDR2 is SYDVKM. V dropped 10 bases and J dropped 3; count of bases not matched to a gene: 5. The CDR3 is CATTGTGGYEQYF. The CDR3 DNA reads TGTGCCACCACCGGGACAGGGGGCTACGAGCAGTACTTC.

The gene calls are TRBV20-1 and TRBJ1-3; TRBD1 agrees at 7 bases. The germline gives CDR1 DFQATT, CDR2 SNEGSKA (reference sequence). The V and J ends lost 5 bases and 0 bases, in that order; junction bases with no gene match: 4. CDR3 length: 14 amino acids. The CDR3: CSAEQGTSGNTIYF. CDR3 in DNA: TGCAGTGCTGAACAGGGGACCTCTGGAAACACCATATATTTT.

This clonotype has at least ten counts. The chain has TRBV27 and TRBJ2-7, with D possibly being TRBD2 (5 bases). The CDR3 contains 14 residues. Trimming took 8 bases from V and 0 from J, leaving 14 bases between them. Germline-derived CDR1 and CDR2 are MNHEY and SMNVEV (reference sequence). CDR3 protein: CASGPSRVSYEQYF. The CDR3 nucleotides are TGTGCCAGCGGTCCTTCGCGGGTCTCCTACGAGCAGTACTTC.

The J gene is TRBJ2-1, the V gene TRBV2, with 11 positions matching TRBD2. Germline V lookup: CDR1 SNHLY, CDR2 FYNNEI. The CDR3 extends over 19 amino acids. Trimming took 0 bases from V and 4 from J; bases not matched to a gene: 11. CDR3 sequence: CASSEALVLAGGVYNEQFF. In nucleotides, the CDR3 is TGTGCCAGCAGTGAAGCCTTAGTTCTAGCGGGAGGAGTTTACAATGAGCAGTTCTTC.

The chain links TRBV4-1 to TRBJ2-7; 7 bases agree with TRBD2. The ends lost 1 base at V and 0 bases at J; junction bases unmatched: 6. The CDR3 consists of 16 residues. In germline, CDR1 is MGHRA, CDR2 YSYEKL. This chain's CDR3 is CASSQVLAVLSYEQYF. The CDR3 DNA reads as TGCGCCAGCAGCCAAGTTCTAGCGGTACTCTCCTACGAGCAGTACTTC.